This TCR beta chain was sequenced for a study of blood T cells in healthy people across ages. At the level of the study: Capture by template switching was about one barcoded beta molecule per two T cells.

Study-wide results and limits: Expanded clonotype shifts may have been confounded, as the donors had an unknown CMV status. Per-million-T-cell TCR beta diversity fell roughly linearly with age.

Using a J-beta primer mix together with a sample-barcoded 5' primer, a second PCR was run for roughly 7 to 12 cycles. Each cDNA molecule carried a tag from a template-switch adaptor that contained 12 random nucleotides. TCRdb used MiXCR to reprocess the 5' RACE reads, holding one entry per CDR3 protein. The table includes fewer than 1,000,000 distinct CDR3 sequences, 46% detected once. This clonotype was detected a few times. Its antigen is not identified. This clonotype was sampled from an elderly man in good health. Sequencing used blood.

CDR3 nucleotide sequence: TGTGCCATCACCTCGGGACTAGCGGGAGGGTACAATGAGCAGTTCTTC. Amino acids: CAITSGLAGGYNEQFF. J is TRBJ2-1 and V is TRBV10-3; 16 positions agree with TRBD2. The germline gives CDR1 ENHRY, CDR2 SYGVKD. Trimming at V came to 7 bases and at J to 4 bases, leaving 4 bases not matched to a gene. The CDR3 totals 16 residues.